These 30 T cell receptor beta chains were sequenced from one sample in a study of blood T cell repertoires in COVID-19. Some clones are missing from TCRdb's copy, which holds only in-frame ones; the method was immunoSEQ multiplex PCR. The sample records around 190,000 clones, nearly 90% being singletons. Sequencing was done on a sample of peripheral blood. The receptors come from a man aged 18 to 29 who had recovered from COVID-19.

The chain is built from TRBV30 and TRBJ1-1; D is undetermined. This CDR3 has 13 residues. The germline V and J ends were trimmed by 0 bases and 1 base, with 6 bases remaining between them. CDR1 is GTSNPN, CDR2 SVGIG, per germline (reference sequence). CDR3 DNA: TGTGCCTGGAGTGTACTCGGGAACACTGAAGCTTTCTTT. This gives the protein CAWSVLGNTEAFF. The full variable domain, rest sourced from reference TRBV30 and TRBJ1-1, is SQTIHQWPATLVQPVGSPLSLECTVEGTSNPNLYWYRQAAGRGLQLLFYSVGIGQISSEVPQNLSASRPQDRQFILSSKKLLLSDSGFYLCAWSVLGNTEAFFGQGTRLTVV.

The rearrangement joins TRBV10-3 to TRBJ2-2; 8 bases are shared with TRBD2. The CDR3 totals 16 residues. V lost 3 bases and J lost 3; bases outside the gene matches: 6. The germline CDR1 and CDR2 sequences are ENHRY and SYGVKD. This CDR3 reads CAISDPSGLDTGELFF. In DNA form, the CDR3 reads TGTGCCATCAGTGACCCTAGCGGGCTCGACACCGGGGAGCTGTTTTTT.

The V gene is TRBV19, the J gene TRBJ1-5, with a weak D call TRBD1 (6 bases). CDR3 size: 14 residues. V lost 5 bases, J lost 5 bases, and 13 bases lay in between. Germline V gene sequence: CDR1 LNHDA, CDR2 SQIVND (reference sequence). The CDR3 nucleotides read TGTGCCAGTAGTGCCCGGACAGAGGATCAGCCCCAGCATTTT. Translating it yields CASSARTEDQPQHF.

The chain employs TRBV4-3 and TRBJ2-1, with 9 bases aligning to TRBD1. Germline V lookup: CDR1 LGHNA, CDR2 YSLEER. This CDR3 spans 16 amino acids. V was pared by 4 bases and J by 1 base, with 5 bases of the junction left unmatched. CDR3 coding DNA: TGCGCCAGCAGCCGGGAGACAGGGGGTTCCTACAATGAGCAGTTCTTC. It is translated as CASSRETGGSYNEQFF.

The genes are TRBV6-2 or TRBV6-3 and TRBJ2-7; 7 bases agree with TRBD1. Losses at the gene ends were 6 bases for V and 3 bases for J; bases not matched to a gene: 14. Germline CDR1 MNHEY, CDR2 SVGEGT. The CDR3 has 16 amino acids. CDR3 sequence (DNA): TGTGCCAGCAGCCCCAGGACCCGACAGGGCTTCTACGAGCAGTACTTC. As protein: CASSPRTRQGFYEQYF.

The chain couples TRBV6-2 or TRBV6-3 to TRBJ2-3; D gene ambiguous. The CDR3 spans 14 residues. Per germline, CDR1 MNHEY and CDR2 SVGEGT. The V end was cut by 6 bases, the J end by 2 bases, with 12 bases between. The CDR3 region is CASSRDLLTDTQYF. Written as DNA, the CDR3 is TGTGCCAGCAGCCGCGACTTGCTCACAGATACGCAGTATTTT.

The chain recombines TRBV19 with TRBJ2-4, with 7 positions matching TRBD2. Germline V gene sequence: CDR1 LNHDA, CDR2 SQIVND (reference sequence). J was trimmed by 1 base and V by 8 bases; bases with no gene match: 14. The CDR3 runs to 17 residues. DNA for the CDR3: TGTGCCAGTGGCTTGTCGGCGGGAGTCGGGGCCAAAAACATTCAGTACTTC. Its protein product is CASGLSAGVGAKNIQYF.

The V call is TRBV24-1, the J call TRBJ2-7, with 9 bases lining up with TRBD1. Per germline, CDR1 KGHDR and CDR2 SFDVKD. This CDR3 is 15 amino acids long. Trimming cost V 3 bases and J 5 bases; bases outside gene matches: 7. Here the CDR3 DNA reads TGTGCCACCAGTGATGGCGGGACAGGGCTCAACGAGCAGTACTTC. This codes for CATSDGGTGLNEQYF.

V gene TRBV6-2 or TRBV6-3 combines with J gene TRBJ2-7; 13 nucleotides match TRBD2. The V gene end was trimmed by 4 bases and the J gene end by 6 bases; junction bases not matched to a gene: 6. CDR3 length: 15 amino acids. The germline CDR1 and CDR2 sequences are MNHEY and SVGEGT. The CDR3 DNA reads as TGTGCCAGCAGTTCGCCGGGACTAGCGGGATTCGAGCAGTACTTC. Amino acids: CASSSPGLAGFEQYF.

The V call is TRBV19, the J call TRBJ1-1; 7 nucleotides match TRBD1. Germline CDR1 is LNHDA and CDR2 is SQIVND (reference sequence). V was clipped by 5 bases and J by 2 bases; unmatched bases: 11. The CDR3 length is 16 residues. This CDR3 reads CASSSPRGQLNTEAFF. The CDR3 DNA is TGTGCCAGTAGTTCCCCCCGGGGACAGCTAAACACTGAAGCTTTCTTT.

This clone was counted a few times. The chain uses TRBV11-2 and TRBJ2-7, with 7 bases aligning to TRBD2. Germline-derived CDR1 and CDR2 are SGHAT and FQNNGV. CDR3 length: 14 residues. The junction had 2 bases not matched to a gene; V was cut back by 2 bases and J by 1 base. CDR3 DNA: TGTGCCAGCAGCTTACAGGGAGGGTCCTACGAGCAGTACTTC. This encodes CASSLQGGSYEQYF.

This sequence joins TRBV9 and TRBJ2-3; 11 positions match TRBD2. Germline V gives CDR1 SGDLS, CDR2 YYNGEE. CDR3 size: 17 residues. V lost 0 bases, J lost 1 base, and 4 bases stayed unmatched. For the CDR3, the DNA is TGTGCCAGCAGCGTAGAAGGGACTAGCGGAGGCACAGATACGCAGTATTTT. Encoded protein: CASSVEGTSGGTDTQYF.

The chain combines TRBV5-1 with TRBJ1-4, with TRBD1 matching over 9 bases. The germline CDR1 and CDR2 sequences are SGHRS and YFSETQ. This CDR3 is 16 amino acids long. The V segment lost 6 bases and the J segment 5 bases; nucleotides outside the gene matches: 11. The CDR3 reads CASKVGAGQGNEKLFF. CDR3 coding DNA: TGCGCCAGCAAAGTAGGAGCGGGACAGGGAAATGAAAAACTGTTTTTT.

The chain links TRBV5-8 to TRBJ1-1; D call uncertain. Trimming cost V 0 bases and J 6 bases, with 6 bases left between them. The V gene's germline CDR1 is SGHTS and CDR2 YDEGEE. The CDR3 loop spans 12 amino acids. The CDR3 sequence is CASSLGRPEAFF. The CDR3 nucleotides are TGTGCCAGCAGCTTGGGGCGGCCTGAAGCTTTCTTT.

This chain joins TRBV7-9 and TRBJ1-5; possibly TRBD1 for D (5 bases). This CDR3 is 14 amino acids long. Trimming left V 5 bases short and J 5 bases short, with 13 bases between. Germline values: CDR1 SEHNR, CDR2 FQNEAQ (reference sequence). The CDR3 sequence: CASSLQGGDQPQHF. The DNA of the CDR3 is TGTGCCAGCAGCCTCCAGGGAGGCGATCAGCCCCAGCATTTT.

The chain joins TRBV6-5 to TRBJ1-6; D possibly corresponds to TRBD1 (5 bases). Germline values: CDR1 MNHEY, CDR2 SVGAGI. The CDR3 is 15 amino acids. The V end was cut by 5 bases, the J end by 2 bases, with 10 bases between. Here the CDR3 DNA reads TGTGCCAGCAGTCCTAGGACACCCTATAATTCACCCCTCCACTTT. Translating it yields CASSPRTPYNSPLHF.

The genes are TRBV19 and TRBJ2-7; 9 bases map to TRBD2. V shed 5 bases, J shed 0 bases, and the junction held 2 bases outside the gene matches. The V gene's germline CDR1 is LNHDA and CDR2 SQIVND (reference sequence). CDR3 length: 14 amino acids. This CDR3 reads CASSPAGGSYEQYF. CDR3 coding DNA: TGTGCCAGTAGTCCAGCGGGAGGCTCCTACGAGCAGTACTTC.

This clone has just a few counts. The V gene is TRBV30, the J gene TRBJ1-2; D gene uncertain. There are 13 residues in the CDR3. Trimming pared 4 bases from V and 4 bases from J, leaving 13 bases between. Germline CDR1 GTSNPN, CDR2 SVGIG (reference sequence). For the CDR3, the DNA is TGTGCCTGGATGCGTGATCCTTTCTATGGCTACACCTTC. It yields the protein CAWMRDPFYGYTF.

The chain uses TRBV11-1 and TRBJ2-3; the match to TRBD2 covers 9 bases. V gave up 6 bases and J gave up 8 bases; unmatched junction bases: 15. Germline V gives CDR1 SGHAT, CDR2 FQDESV (reference sequence). CDR3 length: 16 residues. CDR3 nucleotides: TGTGCCAGCAGGCCCCCGGGTCTAGCGGGACCAGGTACGCAGTATTTT. Translated: CASRPPGLAGPGTQYF.

This chain connects TRBV19 to TRBJ2-1; 7 bases line up with TRBD2. Germline V gene sequence: CDR1 LNHDA, CDR2 SQIVND (reference sequence). The junction had 9 bases not matched to a gene; V was cut back by 1 base and J by 6 bases. The CDR3 runs 16 residues. This CDR3 reads CASSIVRLAESNEQFF. The CDR3 bases are TGTGCCAGTAGTATAGTCCGGCTAGCGGAGAGCAATGAGCAGTTCTTC.

V usage is TRBV6-5 and J usage is TRBJ2-1, with D maybe TRBD2 (5 bases). This CDR3 has 15 amino acids. The V and J ends lost 0 bases and 4 bases respectively, with 10 bases between them. Germline values: CDR1 MNHEY, CDR2 SVGAGI. The CDR3 nucleotides are TGTGCCAGCAGTTACTCGAGGGTGGGGTACAATGAGCAGTTCTTC. Amino acids: CASSYSRVGYNEQFF.

This chain joins TRBV7-2 and TRBJ2-5; D might be TRBD2 (6 bases). This CDR3 region has 15 residues. Trimming took 1 base from V and 5 from J, leaving 14 bases between them. In germline, CDR1 is SGHTA, CDR2 FQGNSA. The CDR3 sequence: CASSLDRGLSETQYF. DNA of the CDR3: TGTGCCAGCAGCTTAGATCGGGGACTTTCGGAGACCCAGTACTTC.

V is TRBV3-1 (or the pseudogene TRBV3-2) and J is TRBJ1-6, with D perhaps TRBD1 (6 bases). Trimming shortened V by 3 bases and J by 5 bases, and 11 bases separated the two germline ends. Per the germline V gene, CDR1 is LGHDT and CDR2 is YNNKEL (reference sequence). The CDR3 spans 15 residues. CDR3 in DNA: TGTGCCAGCAGCCAGGGGGCGAGGAATAATTCACCCCTCCACTTT. Encoded protein: CASSQGARNNSPLHF.

The V call is TRBV2, the J call TRBJ2-1, with 8 nucleotides matching TRBD2. The length of the CDR3 is 12 residues. Germline V gene lookup returns CDR1 SNHLY and CDR2 FYNNEI. J gave up 6 bases and V 5 bases, and 0 bases lay outside the gene matches. CDR3 in DNA: TGTGCCAGCAGTAGCGGGAGCAATGAGCAGTTCTTC. It translates to CASSSGSNEQFF.

This chain links TRBV6-2 or TRBV6-3 with TRBJ2-5; perhaps TRBD1 as D (5 bases). V shed 6 bases and J shed 5 bases, with 25 bases lying between them. Germline CDR1 and CDR2: MNHEY and SVGEGT. This CDR3 has 17 amino acids. CDR3 loop: CASSRYQGSGPRETQYF. The CDR3 DNA reads TGTGCCAGCAGCCGTTACCAGGGCTCAGGCCCTCGGGAGACCCAGTACTTC.

As DNA, the CDR3 is TGTGCCACCAGCTCCCCCGGGGTGAACACTGAAGCTTTCTTT. It translates to CATSSPGVNTEAFF. V gene TRBV15 combines with J gene TRBJ1-1; D remains unclear. Trimming left V 5 bases short and J 0 bases short, with 10 bases between. Germline lookup yields CDR1 LNHNV and CDR2 YYDKDF (reference sequence). This CDR3 region has 14 residues.

The V and J genes are TRBV7-8 and TRBJ2-7; 9 bases line up with TRBD2. The CDR3 consists of 15 residues. The V and J ends lost 6 bases and 0 bases, in that order; junction bases with no gene match: 6. Germline loops: CDR1 SGHVS, CDR2 FQNEAQ. This chain's CDR3 is CASRLAGWSSYEQYF. The CDR3 coding sequence is TGTGCCAGCAGGCTAGCGGGATGGAGCTCCTACGAGCAGTACTTC.

This sequence joins TRBV6-5 and TRBJ1-3; no definite D call. CDR3 size: 15 residues. With 6 bases removed from V and 0 bases from J, the gap between germline ends came to 12 bases. Germline lookup yields CDR1 MNHEY and CDR2 SVGAGI. In nucleotides, the CDR3 is TGTGCCAGCAGCCGCGACGGGTTCTCTGGAAACACCATATATTTT. Its translation is CASSRDGFSGNTIYF.

Notes on this clone: Other DNA sequences from this sample encode an identical CDR3 as well. The chain links TRBV18 to TRBJ1-1, with D maybe TRBD1 (5 bases). Per the germline V gene, CDR1 is KGHSH and CDR2 is LQKENI. V shed 3 bases and J shed 1 base, with 6 bases lying between them. The CDR3 runs to 13 residues. The CDR3 loop reads CASSPGQNTEAFF. The CDR3 DNA reads TGTGCCAGCTCACCCGGACAGAACACTGAAGCTTTCTTT.

The V call is TRBV9, the J call TRBJ2-2; D remains ambiguous. V lost 3 bases and J lost 7, with 7 bases in between. CDR1 SGDLS and CDR2 YYNGEE come from the germline V gene. This CDR3 spans 12 amino acids. The CDR3 region has the DNA TGTGCCAGCAGCGCCCTAGGCGGGGAGCTGTTTTTT. Encoded protein: CASSALGGELFF.